The sequence of this T cell receptor beta chain was determined in a study of blood T cell repertoires in COVID-19. Study in general: The origin of the acute and convalescent COVID-19 samples was the United States, Italy and Spain. T cells, B-cell-depleted T cells, or PBMCs provided the cDNA or gDNA that served as material.

With 3 bases removed from V and 3 bases from J, the gap between germline ends came to 15 bases. The CDR3 runs 15 residues. CDR1 MNHNY and CDR2 SVGAGI come from the germline V gene (reference sequence). Authors' analysis steps: Cell counts per sample came from amplifying reference gene primers. TCRdb's copy holds only in-frame clones and misses some; the assay was immunoSEQ multiplex PCR. The DNA gave D and trimming, while V, J and clone size come from that table. The sample has 100,000 or so clones, over 80% seen once. The chain uses TRBV6-6 and TRBJ2-7; D might be TRBD1 (6 bases). The material sequenced was peripheral blood. The sequence came from an older man with active or convalescent COVID-19. The CDR3 here is CASSYRADRSYEQYF. The CDR3 bases are TGTGCCAGCAGTTATCGGGCTGACAGGAGCTACGAGCAGTACTTC.